A selection of T cell receptor beta chains follows, all from one sample in a study of blood T cell repertoires in COVID-19. This table comes from immunoSEQ multiplex PCR, and its TCRdb copy is limited to in-frame clones, with some not included. This table holds approximately 52,000 clones, approximately 90% found once. Material for sequencing was peripheral blood. The receptors were gathered from a man aged 45-65 years with acute or convalescent COVID-19. The CDR3 runs from the conserved cysteine through the conserved F or W. D genes are given only for firm matches. Expanded clones get a size class; other rows say once, few or many, or leave the size out.

CDR3 length: 13; V gene: TRBV5-1; clone size: -; J gene: TRBJ1-2; D gene: TRBD1; CDR3 DNA: TGCGCCAGCAGCTTGGGGACAGGGTTTGGCTACACCTTC; CDR3 protein: CASSLGTGFGYTF
CDR3 length: 14; V gene: TRBV10-2; clone size: -; J gene: TRBJ2-7; D gene: TRBD1; CDR3 DNA: TGCGCCAGCAGTGCGGCAGGGGGCTTGGACGAGCAGTACTTC; CDR3 protein: CASSAAGGLDEQYF
CDR3 length: 13; V gene: TRBV10-2; clone size: -; J gene: TRBJ1-6; D gene: TRBD1; CDR3 DNA: TGCGCCAGCAGTGAACAGGGGAATTCACCCCTCCACTTT; CDR3 protein: CASSEQGNSPLHF
CDR3 length: 14; V gene: TRBV3-1/TRBV3-2; clone size: -; J gene: TRBJ1-6; D gene: TRBD1; CDR3 DNA: TGTGCCAGCAGCCAAGTAGGGGGCTATTCACCCCTCCACTTT; CDR3 protein: CASSQVGGYSPLHF
CDR3 length: 16; V gene: TRBV9; clone size: -; J gene: TRBJ1-3; D gene: -; CDR3 DNA: TGTGCCAGCAGCGTGACAGGTGTCTTCTCTGGAAACACCATATATTTT; CDR3 protein: CASSVTGVFSGNTIYF
CDR3 length: 17; V gene: TRBV10-2; clone size: -; J gene: TRBJ2-6; D gene: -; CDR3 DNA: TGCGCCAGCAGTGAGCCGACTACCACCTCTGGGGCCAACGTCCTGACTTTC; CDR3 protein: CASSEPTTTSGANVLTF
CDR3 length: 16; V gene: TRBV3-1/TRBV3-2; clone size: -; J gene: TRBJ1-6; D gene: -; CDR3 DNA: TGTGCCAGCAGCCAAGGCTTAGCCGGTACCGGCTCACCCCTCCACTTT; CDR3 protein: CASSQGLAGTGSPLHF
CDR3 length: 14; V gene: TRBV19; clone size: -; J gene: TRBJ1-6; D gene: TRBD1; CDR3 DNA: TGTGCCAGTAGTTCTGGGACAGGGGTTTCACCCCTCCACTTT; CDR3 protein: CASSSGTGVSPLHF
CDR3 length: 16; V gene: TRBV19; clone size: -; J gene: TRBJ1-6; D gene: TRBD1; CDR3 DNA: TGTGCCAGTAGTATCAGGACAGGGGCGCAAAATTCACCCCTCCACTTT; CDR3 protein: CASSIRTGAQNSPLHF
CDR3 length: 12; V gene: TRBV7-2; clone size: -; J gene: TRBJ1-2; D gene: -; CDR3 DNA: TGTGCCAGCAGCTTACTTAACTATGGCTACACCTTC; CDR3 protein: CASSLLNYGYTF
CDR3 length: 15; V gene: TRBV19; clone size: -; J gene: TRBJ2-2; D gene: TRBD2; CDR3 DNA: TGTGCCAGTAGTACTCCTAGCGGGAACACCGGGGAGCTGTTTTTT; CDR3 protein: CASSTPSGNTGELFF
CDR3 length: 13; V gene: TRBV18; clone size: -; J gene: TRBJ1-3; D gene: -; CDR3 DNA: TGTGCCAGCTCACTTAACCAGTATGACACCATATATTTT; CDR3 protein: CASSLNQYDTIYF
CDR3 length: 17; V gene: TRBV3-1/TRBV3-2; clone size: -; J gene: TRBJ2-1; D gene: TRBD2; CDR3 DNA: TGTGCCAGCAGCCCGGATACTAGCGGGCCACCATACAATGAGCAGTTCTTC; CDR3 protein: CASSPDTSGPPYNEQFF
CDR3 length: 15; V gene: TRBV19; clone size: -; J gene: TRBJ1-4; D gene: -; CDR3 DNA: TGTGCCAGTAGGCCCACGCAGGGGTTCAGTGAAAAACTGTTTTTT; CDR3 protein: CASRPTQGFSEKLFF
CDR3 length: 14; V gene: TRBV10-2; clone size: -; J gene: TRBJ2-7; D gene: -; CDR3 DNA: TGCGCCAGCAAGTCCTCCGGGTCGTCCTACGAGCAGTACTTC; CDR3 protein: CASKSSGSSYEQYF
CDR3 length: 13; V gene: TRBV6-5; clone size: -; J gene: TRBJ2-5; D gene: -; CDR3 DNA: TGTGCCAGCATGGGGGGGGCACAAGAGACCCAGTACTTC; CDR3 protein: CASMGGAQETQYF
CDR3 length: 15; V gene: TRBV28; clone size: -; J gene: TRBJ1-6; D gene: -; CDR3 DNA: TGTGCCAGCAGTTTAACAGGAGGGCGGAATTCACCCCTCCACTTT; CDR3 protein: CASSLTGGRNSPLHF
CDR3 length: 15; V gene: TRBV28; clone size: -; J gene: TRBJ1-5; D gene: TRBD1; CDR3 DNA: TGTGCCAGCAGTTCTACTAACAGGGGGCTTCAGCCCCAGCATTTT; CDR3 protein: CASSSTNRGLQPQHF
CDR3 length: 14; V gene: TRBV7-3; clone size: -; J gene: TRBJ2-5; D gene: -; CDR3 DNA: TGTGCCAGCAGCTTACGCGGGGGCGGAGAGACCCAGTACTTC; CDR3 protein: CASSLRGGGETQYF
CDR3 length: 15; V gene: TRBV7-2; clone size: -; J gene: TRBJ1-4; D gene: TRBD1; CDR3 DNA: TGTGCCAGCAGCTCGGGACAGCCAACTAATGAAAAACTGTTTTTT; CDR3 protein: CASSSGQPTNEKLFF
CDR3 length: 17; V gene: TRBV18; clone size: -; J gene: TRBJ2-7; D gene: TRBD1; CDR3 DNA: TGTGCCAGCTCGACAAATTTAGGGGTACGGGACAGCTACGAGCAGTACTTC; CDR3 protein: CASSTNLGVRDSYEQYF
CDR3 length: 13; V gene: TRBV7-9; clone size: -; J gene: TRBJ1-2; D gene: -; CDR3 DNA: TGTGCCAGCAGCTTGGCCCAGGGAAATGGCTACACCTTC; CDR3 protein: CASSLAQGNGYTF
CDR3 length: 16; V gene: TRBV3-1/TRBV3-2; clone size: -; J gene: TRBJ1-2; D gene: TRBD1; CDR3 DNA: TGTGCCAGCAGCCACACGGGACAGGGGGCGCGTAATGGCTACACCTTC; CDR3 protein: CASSHTGQGARNGYTF
CDR3 length: 13; V gene: TRBV29-1; clone size: -; J gene: TRBJ2-7; D gene: -; CDR3 DNA: TGCAGCGTCGCTGACCTTGAAGGGGCGCAATCGAACTTC; CDR3 protein: CSVADLEGAQSNF
CDR3 length: 14; V gene: TRBV19; clone size: -; J gene: TRBJ1-1; D gene: -; CDR3 DNA: TGTGCCAGTAGTATAGGTAATCAGCGCGAAGAAGCTTTCTTT; CDR3 protein: CASSIGNQREEAFF
CDR3 length: 16; V gene: TRBV2; clone size: -; J gene: TRBJ2-2; D gene: TRBD1; CDR3 DNA: TGTGCCAGCAGTGATTTGCAGGGGGCGCGGGCCGGGGAGCTGTTTTTT; CDR3 protein: CASSDLQGARAGELFF
CDR3 length: 20; V gene: TRBV6-1; clone size: -; J gene: TRBJ1-2; D gene: TRBD1; CDR3 DNA: TGTGCCAGCAGTGAAGCGCGGAGCCAGGGACAGGGGCCCGTTAACTATGGCTACACCTTC; CDR3 protein: CASSEARSQGQGPVNYGYTF
CDR3 length: 14; V gene: TRBV2; clone size: once; J gene: TRBJ2-1; D gene: -; CDR3 DNA: TGTGCCAGCAGTAACCTGGACAGCGACAATGAGCAGTTCTTC; CDR3 protein: CASSNLDSDNEQFF
CDR3 length: 15; V gene: TRBV12-5; clone size: -; J gene: TRBJ2-3; D gene: TRBD1; CDR3 DNA: TGTGCTAGTGGTTTGGGGCAGGGGGTCACAGATACGCAGTATTTT; CDR3 protein: CASGLGQGVTDTQYF
CDR3 length: 20; V gene: TRBV19; clone size: -; J gene: TRBJ1-1; D gene: -; CDR3 DNA: TGTGCCAGTAGTATAGTAGGGGGTTGGAGGCCCCAGGGATTGGACACTGAAGCTTTCTTT; CDR3 protein: CASSIVGGWRPQGLDTEAFF
CDR3 length: 15; V gene: TRBV3-1/TRBV3-2; clone size: -; J gene: TRBJ2-5; D gene: -; CDR3 DNA: TGTGCCAGCAGCCGCGGTGGGGGGGCCCGGGAGACCCAGTACTTC; CDR3 protein: CASSRGGGARETQYF
CDR3 length: 13; V gene: TRBV10-3; clone size: -; J gene: TRBJ2-1; D gene: TRBD2; CDR3 DNA: TGTGCCATCAGCGGGACTAGCGGGGAGAAGCAGTTCTTC; CDR3 protein: CAISGTSGEKQFF
CDR3 length: 12; V gene: TRBV7-2; clone size: -; J gene: TRBJ1-1; D gene: -; CDR3 DNA: TGTGCCAGCAGCTTAGACAGGGCGCAAGCTTTCTTT; CDR3 protein: CASSLDRAQAFF
CDR3 length: 18; V gene: TRBV19; clone size: -; J gene: TRBJ2-3; D gene: TRBD2; CDR3 DNA: TGTGCCAGTAGTCCCCTGAGGACTAGCGGGGGTAGCACAGATACGCAGTATTTT; CDR3 protein: CASSPLRTSGGSTDTQYF
CDR3 length: 15; V gene: TRBV5-1; clone size: -; J gene: TRBJ2-7; D gene: TRBD2; CDR3 DNA: TGCGCCAGCAGCTTGGATGGTAGCGGGGCTTACGAGCAGTACTTC; CDR3 protein: CASSLDGSGAYEQYF
CDR3 length: 13; V gene: TRBV28; clone size: -; J gene: TRBJ1-2; D gene: -; CDR3 DNA: TGTGCCAGCACCGTGACAGGTTTATATGGCTACACCTTC; CDR3 protein: CASTVTGLYGYTF
CDR3 length: 16; V gene: TRBV5-1; clone size: -; J gene: TRBJ2-7; D gene: TRBD1; CDR3 DNA: TGCGCCAGCAGCTTGTCCCGTGGGACAGGGGTGGGCGAGCAGTACTTC; CDR3 protein: CASSLSRGTGVGEQYF